The next 8 T cell receptor beta chains were all read from a single sample in a study of HIV-infected patients and healthy controls. About 500 ng RNA was reverse transcribed with alpha and beta constant-region primers. Alpha and beta chain libraries were made separately by chain-specific third strand synthesis with multiplexing indices. Via MiXCR, TCRdb re-called the 5' RACE reads, giving one row per CDR3 protein. The sample includes roughly 4,600 distinct CDR3 sequences, roughly 5.5% of them seen just once. Roughly three months, about 14 weeks, into antiretroviral therapy, follow-up blood was collected. No cell fractionation was done, so the repertoire covers all unsorted peripheral blood T cells. Sequencing used blood, obtained during antiretroviral therapy. Every receptor here comes from an adult with HIV infection.

This clonotype was seen a few times. The V gene is TRBV9, the J gene TRBJ2-1; the match to TRBD2 covers 14 bases. Per germline, CDR1 SGDLS and CDR2 YYNGEE. V lost 3 bases and J lost 6; bases outside the gene matches: 8. CDR3 length: 17 residues. The CDR3 DNA reads TGTGCCAGCAGCGCCAGCTCGGGACTAGCGGGGGTCAATGAGCAGTTCTTC. Its protein product is CASSASSGLAGVNEQFF.

This clonotype was seen a few times. The chain links TRBV2 to TRBJ1-1; D gene uncertain. CDR3 length: 13 amino acids. The V and J ends lost 6 bases and 11 bases respectively, with 19 bases between them. From germline, CDR1 is SNHLY and CDR2 FYNNEI. The CDR3 is CASRAKDEITAFF. CDR3 DNA sequence: TGTGCCAGCAGGGCCAAGGATGAAATAACTGCTTTCTTT.

This clonotype is categorized as medium-sized (0.01 to 0.1%). The chain recombines TRBV19 with TRBJ2-1, with 8 positions matching TRBD2. Germline CDR1 LNHDA, CDR2 SQIVND (reference sequence). The CDR3 extends over 15 amino acids. V dropped 3 bases and J dropped 2; count of bases not matched to a gene: 3. The CDR3 loop is CASSIVAGPYNEQFF. CDR3 coding DNA: TGTGCCAGTAGTATCGTAGCGGGGCCCTACAATGAGCAGTTCTTC. The full variable domain, completed using reference TRBV19 and TRBJ2-1, is DGGITQSPKYLFRKEGQNVTLSCEQNLNHDAMYWYRQDPGQGLRLIYYSQIVNDFQKGDIAEGYSVSREKKESFPLTVTSAQKNPTAFYLCASSIVAGPYNEQFFGPGTRLTVL.

In its sample, this clonotype was seen many times. V gene TRBV7-2 combines with J gene TRBJ1-1; D is unresolved. V gave up 2 bases and J gave up 4 bases, with 5 bases separating them. The CDR3 extends over 12 amino acids. Germline V gene sequence: CDR1 SGHTA, CDR2 FQGNSA. The CDR3 DNA reads TGTGCCAGCAGCTTACGGAGCACTGAAGCTTTCTTT. Translated: CASSLRSTEAFF.

This clonotype is termed medium-sized. This chain uses TRBV11-2 with TRBJ2-1; 8 nucleotides align to TRBD1. V gave up 5 bases and J gave up 4 bases; unmatched junction bases: 10. CDR3 length: 16 amino acids. CDR1 is SGHAT and CDR2 is FQNNGV in the germline V gene. The CDR3 sequence is CASSLNDRGQYNEQFF. The CDR3 nucleotides are TGTGCCAGCAGCCTGAACGACAGGGGACAGTACAATGAGCAGTTCTTC.

In its sample, this clonotype is medium-sized. The chain joins TRBV3-1 to TRBJ1-6; TRBD1 agrees at 8 bases. Germline CDR1 reads LGHDT; CDR2 reads YNNKEL (reference sequence). J was trimmed by 7 bases and V by 7 bases; bases with no gene match: 6. CDR3 length: 14 amino acids. Here the CDR3 DNA reads TGTGCCAGCAATCAAGACAGGGGAAATTCACCCCTCCACTTT. This sequence encodes CASNQDRGNSPLHF.

This clonotype was observed at least ten times. The V and J genes are TRBV7-9 and TRBJ1-1; 7 bases are a match to TRBD1. The junction had 12 bases not matched to a gene; V was cut back by 5 bases and J by 6 bases. Germline CDR1 is SEHNR and CDR2 is FQNEAQ (reference sequence). The CDR3 totals 15 residues. CDR3 loop: CASSRSTGRVAEAFF. The CDR3 nucleotides read TGTGCCAGCAGCCGCTCGACAGGGAGGGTAGCTGAAGCTTTCTTT.

This clonotype was seen ten or more times. J is TRBJ2-7 and V is TRBV3-1; the match to TRBD2 covers 9 bases. V gave up 4 bases and J gave up 6 bases; unmatched junction bases: 7. The CDR3 contains 14 residues. Germline CDR1 LGHDT, CDR2 YNNKEL (reference sequence). CDR3 coding DNA: TGTGCCAGCAGCCTCTCCTTACTAGCGGGCGAGCAGTACTTC. Its protein is CASSLSLLAGEQYF.